This T cell receptor beta chain was sequenced for a study of blood T cells in healthy people across ages (dated by TCRdb to between 2014 and 2017). Study-level background: Template switching captured roughly one uniquely barcoded TCR beta cDNA molecule per two T cells in model experiments. Using the same blood draw, the study looked at two additional independent replicas of 1 million unique cDNA reads for two donors, one aged 18 to 30 and the other aged 80 or older. Age-related changes in TCR beta repertoire diversity were measured in the study by deep sequencing normalized with unique cDNA molecular identifiers. The donors were split into four age groups: young (average around 15 years), middle-aged (roughly 39), aged (roughly 65) and long-lived (about 74). Donors of different ages were randomly distributed across sequencing lanes to avoid experimental bias. Overall study results and their limits: Since profiling was done on bulk unsorted PBMCs, naive and antigen-experienced compartments could not be conclusively compared. Observed TCR beta diversity per million T cells fell roughly linearly with age, and a significant reduction was already apparent by age approximately 41. The long-lived group showed more naive CD4+ T cells, fewer expanded clones and increased TCR diversity than the aged group, suggesting age selection. The percentage of naive T cells measured by flow cytometry correlated strongly with observed TCR beta diversity. Estimates of total diversity from one million sequenced T cells were regarded as lower bounds and underestimates. The CMV infection status of donors was not known, potentially confounding age-related changes in expanded clonotypes.

Library prep was done by 5' RACE. A second PCR of roughly 6 to 11 cycles was run with a J-beta primer mix and a sample-barcoded 5' primer. A unique molecular identifier was introduced onto each TCR beta cDNA molecule by a template-switch 5' adaptor carrying 12 random nucleotides. At least 3 million CDR3-containing paired-end reads were obtained from each sample. The Mint cDNA synthesis kit, primed by a TRBC-specific oligonucleotide, was used to synthesize first-strand cDNA from all RNA. After uracil-DNA glycosylase treatment, a first 18-cycle PCR used universal primers M1SS and BC2_uni_R on all cDNA. The original methods were these. For normalization, 1 million high-quality reads were randomly selected from each sample, with every read carrying a distinct molecular identifier. Instead of being binned into consensus sequences, reads with shared molecular identifiers were discarded. MiTCR, with a Q25 quality threshold and the strictest error-elimination algorithm, was used for CDR3 identification, clonotype clustering and error correction. A nonparametric unseen species model with Euler transformation was used to estimate a lower bound on total TCR beta diversity. Through fastp at Q25 and MiXCR, TCRdb rebuilt clones from the public reads, retaining in-frame beta chains. One record per CDR3 amino acid sequence lists the most common genes and DNA. The authors' filters were not applied to this entry. The table for this sample lists 1,800,000 or so distinct CDR3 sequences; roughly two fifths of them were counted only once. Of the sample, about 23% is held by the ten largest clones.

Taken from the germline V gene (reference sequence), the CDR1 and CDR2 loops are LGHDT and YNNKEL. Counted from cysteine to phenylalanine, this CDR3 has 13 amino acids. Kept here is only the CDR3 DNA, which spans 39 bases and is read in frame from base 1. V ends up 4 bases short and J 2 bases short, with an unmatched junction base count of 2. Concerning this clonotype: Its antigen is still unknown. Base qualities are not at hand, and no much larger clone is one base apart.

The roughly 37 donors, aged about 6 to 100 years, were systemically healthy Caucasian individuals from Russia. Each donor gave ten milliliters of peripheral blood, drawn into EDTA-treated Vacutainer tubes. Ficoll-Paque density-gradient centrifugation was used to isolate PBMCs, with at least 6 million per sample. Trizol reagent was used to extract total RNA from the PBMCs, yielding at least 5.5 micrograms per sample. Naive CD45RAhigh/CD27high T cell percentages were measured by flow cytometry on a PBMC aliquot from every donor. The sequence is built from TRBV3-1 and TRBJ2-7, with 7 central nucleotides matching TRBD2. Material: blood. This TCR was recovered from a human donor in good health. The base sequence is TGTGCCAGCAGCCGACTAGCACCCTACGAGCAGTACTTC. The resulting protein is CASSRLAPYEQYF.